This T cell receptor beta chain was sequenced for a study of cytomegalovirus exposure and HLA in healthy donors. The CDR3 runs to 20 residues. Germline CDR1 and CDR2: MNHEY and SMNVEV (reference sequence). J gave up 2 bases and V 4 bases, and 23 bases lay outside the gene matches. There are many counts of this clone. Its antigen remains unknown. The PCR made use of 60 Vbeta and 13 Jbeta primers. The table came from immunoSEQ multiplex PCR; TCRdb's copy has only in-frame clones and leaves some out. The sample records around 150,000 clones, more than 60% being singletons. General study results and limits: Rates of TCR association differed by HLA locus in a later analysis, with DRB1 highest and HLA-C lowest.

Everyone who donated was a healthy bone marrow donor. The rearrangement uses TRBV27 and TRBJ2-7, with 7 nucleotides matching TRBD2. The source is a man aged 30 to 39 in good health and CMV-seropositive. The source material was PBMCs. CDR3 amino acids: CASSSVPPGASGVLTYEQYF. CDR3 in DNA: TGTGCCAGCAGTTCCGTACCCCCCGGAGCTAGCGGCGTCTTAACCTACGAGCAGTACTTC.